The 9 T cell receptor beta chains listed next were all sequenced from one sample in a study of cytomegalovirus exposure and HLA in healthy donors. PCR employed 60 Vbeta and 13 Jbeta primers. Here immunoSEQ multiplex PCR was the method, and the copy in TCRdb shows in-frame clones only, minus some. In total, the table holds approximately 58,000 clones. Material: PBMCs. All receptors come from a woman aged 18-29 years in good health and CMV-seronegative.

This chain connects TRBV7-9 to TRBJ1-3; D remains ambiguous. CDR1 and CDR2 (germline): SEHNR, FQNEAQ (reference sequence). V was shortened by 6 bases and J by 8 bases, with 14 bases between the two germline ends. The CDR3 contains 13 residues. CDR3 nucleotides: TGTGCCAGCAGTTCACGGACGGGAGACACCATATATTTT. It specifies CASSSRTGDTIYF.

The V call is TRBV25-1, the J call TRBJ1-2; a weak D match, TRBD1 (5 bases). V lost 4 bases and J lost 3, with 12 bases in between. Per germline, CDR1 MGHDK and CDR2 SYGVNS. The CDR3 loop spans 14 amino acids. In DNA, the CDR3 is TGTGCCAGCAGTGCAGGGCAGGGTGACTATGGCTACACCTTC. It yields the protein CASSAGQGDYGYTF.

The chain couples TRBV7-9 to TRBJ2-7; tentative D call: TRBD1 (7 bases). The germline V and J ends were trimmed by 5 bases and 3 bases, with 20 bases remaining between them. From germline, CDR1 is SEHNR and CDR2 FQNEAQ (reference sequence). The CDR3 runs 16 residues. The DNA of the CDR3 is TGTGCCAGCAGCCCACGCCAGGGGGGCGTCCACTACGAGCAGTACTTC. It translates to CASSPRQGGVHYEQYF.

V gene TRBV7-9 combines with J gene TRBJ1-5, with D perhaps matching TRBD1 (5 bases). Germline-derived CDR1 and CDR2 are SEHNR and FQNEAQ (reference sequence). V lost 1 base, J lost 2 bases, and 9 bases lay in between. This CDR3 comprises 15 residues. CDR3 loop: CASSLEGFGNQPQHF. In DNA form, the CDR3 reads TGTGCCAGCAGCTTAGAGGGGTTCGGCAATCAGCCCCAGCATTTT.

The chain recombines TRBV28 with TRBJ1-2; no definite D call. The CDR3 is 13 amino acids. The V end lost 7 bases, the J end lost 5 bases, and 14 bases lay between the germline ends. Germline-derived CDR1 and CDR2 are MDHEN and SYDVKM. CDR3 region: CASTPQGLYGYTF. CDR3 nucleotide sequence: TGTGCCAGCACTCCCCAAGGACTATATGGCTACACCTTC.

V gene TRBV13 combines with J gene TRBJ1-1, with 8 nucleotides matching TRBD1. The V segment lost 5 bases and the J segment 0 bases; nucleotides outside the gene matches: 2. From germline, CDR1 is PRHDT and CDR2 FYEKMQ (reference sequence). This CDR3 is built from 14 residues. In nucleotides, the CDR3 is TGTGCCAGCAGCATGACAGGGGTGAACACTGAAGCTTTCTTT. This sequence encodes CASSMTGVNTEAFF.

The chain uses TRBV6-1 and TRBJ2-7; D possibly corresponds to TRBD2 (6 bases). V lost 2 bases, J lost 5 bases, and 16 bases lay in between. CDR3 length: 15 amino acids. Germline V gene sequence: CDR1 MNHNS, CDR2 SASEGT. The CDR3 region is CASSEQASGGDEQYF. The CDR3 nucleotides are TGTGCCAGCAGTGAACAAGCGTCCGGGGGAGACGAGCAGTACTTC.

This chain connects TRBV11-2 to TRBJ2-7, with 9 bases that match TRBD1. V was pared by 1 base and J by 5 bases, with 3 bases of the junction left unmatched. Germline V gene data show CDR1 as SGHAT and CDR2 as FQNNGV. The CDR3 loop spans 14 amino acids. The CDR3 nucleotides are TGTGCCAGCAGCTTAGGGGACAGGGTCAACGAGCAGTACTTC. This sequence encodes CASSLGDRVNEQYF.

The chain employs TRBV28 and TRBJ2-7, with 8 bases aligning to TRBD1. CDR1 is MDHEN and CDR2 is SYDVKM in the germline V gene. This CDR3 comprises 15 residues. After removal of 6 bases from V and 2 bases from J, the junction contained 9 bases not matched to a gene. The CDR3 nucleotides are TGTGCCAGCAGCCCCCCAGGGGGCAAAACCTACGAGCAGTACTTC. It is translated as CASSPPGGKTYEQYF.